What follows are 15 T cell receptor beta chains derived from one specimen sequenced in a study of PD-L1 blockade in urothelial cancer. Time point here: pretreatment peripheral blood. TCRdb's copy holds only in-frame clones and misses some; the assay was immunoSEQ multiplex PCR. The top ten hold roughly 9.2% of the sample, which has roughly 77,000 clones, roughly 84% seen once. Sequencing used PBMCs, obtained around atezolizumab (anti-PD-L1) treatment. Receptors were obtained from a woman in her 70s with urothelial cancer.

About this clone: Additional DNA sequences in this sample encode the identical CDR3. This chain uses TRBV30 with TRBJ1-1, with 7 bases fitting TRBD1. Germline V gives CDR1 GTSNPN, CDR2 SVGIG (reference sequence). V was pared by 5 bases and J by 5 bases, with 11 bases of the junction left unmatched. CDR3 length: 14 residues. The CDR3 loop is CAWEKQGTNTEAFF. In DNA form, the CDR3 reads TGTGCCTGGGAGAAACAGGGGACGAATACTGAAGCTTTCTTT. Full variable domain (rest looked up from reference TRBV30 and TRBJ1-1): SQTIHQWPATLVQPVGSPLSLECTVEGTSNPNLYWYRQAAGRGLQLLFYSVGIGQISSEVPQNLSASRPQDRQFILSSKKLLLSDSGFYLCAWEKQGTNTEAFFGQGTRLTVV.

The chain is built from TRBV9 and TRBJ2-7; no definite D call. Per the germline V gene, CDR1 is SGDLS and CDR2 is YYNGEE. Trimming shortened V by 3 bases and J by 6 bases, and 13 bases separated the two germline ends. This CDR3 contains 13 residues. The CDR3 nucleotides are TGTGCCAGCAGCGCCCCAGAGACACCCGAGCAGTACTTC. The encoded protein is CASSAPETPEQYF. The full variable domain, completed using reference TRBV9 and TRBJ2-7, is DSGVTQTPKHLITATGQRVTLRCSPRSGDLSVYWYQQSLDQGLQFLIQYYNGEERAKGNILERFSAQQFPDLHSELNLSSLELGDSALYFCASSAPETPEQYFGPGTRLTVT.

The CDR3 spells CASSLGQGLFQPQHF. The CDR3 bases are TGTGCCAGCAGCTTGGGACAGGGGTTATTTCAGCCCCAGCATTTT. The rearrangement joins TRBV7-2 to TRBJ1-5; 10 nucleotides match TRBD1. V lost 3 bases, J lost 6 bases, and 5 bases stayed unmatched. CDR1 is SGHTA and CDR2 is FQGNSA in the germline V gene. The CDR3 is made up of 15 amino acids. Combining the CDR3 with reference TRBV7-2 and TRBJ1-5 gives the whole variable domain GAGVSQSPSNKVTEKGKDVELRCDPISGHTALYWYRQSLGQGLEFLIYFQGNSAPDKSGLPSDRFSAERTGGSVSTLTIQRTQQEDSAVYLCASSLGQGLFQPQHFGDGTRLSIL.

The chain is built from TRBV2 and TRBJ2-2; a possible D gene is TRBD2 (5 bases). The CDR3 runs 14 residues. Germline V CDR1 and CDR2: SNHLY, FYNNEI. V shed 7 bases and J shed 6 bases, with 15 bases lying between them. CDR3 DNA: TGTGCCAGCAAAGTAAGGGAGCTCCCCGGGGAGCTGTTTTTT. Its protein product is CASKVRELPGELFF.

V gene TRBV11-2 combines with J gene TRBJ1-2; 9 nucleotides align to TRBD1. The CDR3 runs 15 residues. The germline gives CDR1 SGHAT, CDR2 FQNNGV. Trimming removed 5 bases from V and 4 bases from J; junction bases left unmatched: 8. The CDR3 nucleotides are TGTGCCAGCAGCCCTACAGGGGGCGCGGGCTATGGCTACACCTTC. The encoded protein is CASSPTGGAGYGYTF.

V and J are TRBV5-1 and TRBJ1-4, with D uncertain. Germline assignment: CDR1 SGHRS and CDR2 YFSETQ. V gave up 3 bases and J gave up 1 base, with 16 bases separating them. The CDR3 runs to 17 residues. This chain's CDR3 is CASSSTEGVGTNEKLFF. The CDR3 DNA reads as TGCGCCAGCAGCTCCACCGAGGGTGTAGGAACTAATGAAAAACTGTTTTTT.

J is TRBJ2-5 and V is TRBV5-1; the match to TRBD1 covers 11 bases. Germline CDR1 is SGHRS and CDR2 is YFSETQ. The CDR3 extends over 16 amino acids. V lost 4 bases to trimming and J lost 1 base; unmatched junction nucleotides: 6. CDR3 residues: CASSPGQGATQETQYF. Here the CDR3 DNA reads TGCGCCAGCAGCCCAGGACAGGGGGCGACCCAAGAGACCCAGTACTTC.

The genes are TRBV5-6 and TRBJ1-3, with TRBD1 matching 10 bases. Germline V gene lookup returns CDR1 SGHDT and CDR2 YYEEEE. Losses at the gene ends were 2 bases for V and 6 bases for J; bases not matched to a gene: 2. The CDR3 runs to 14 residues. Written as DNA, the CDR3 is TGTGCCAGCAGCTTCGGGACAGGGGTAAACACCATATATTTT. This translates into CASSFGTGVNTIYF.

The chain combines TRBV6-6 with TRBJ1-5; no reliable D call. CDR3 size: 14 residues. V was trimmed by 0 bases and J by 6 bases, leaving 9 bases between them. From germline, CDR1 is MNHNY and CDR2 SVGAGI (reference sequence). The CDR3 DNA follows: TGTGCCAGCAGTTACTCCTTTGAGAGTCAGCCCCAGCATTTT. Its translation is CASSYSFESQPQHF.

The J gene is TRBJ2-3, the V gene TRBV28, with a possible D match to TRBD1 (6 bases). Germline CDR1 is MDHEN and CDR2 is SYDVKM. V was shortened by 5 bases and J by 9 bases, with 27 bases between the two germline ends. This CDR3 is 17 amino acids long. CDR3 bases: TGTGCCAGCAGTGGGCTTCGGGACACAGGACTGACAAAGACGCAGTATTTT. It specifies CASSGLRDTGLTKTQYF.

In this sample, this clone turned up a few times. This chain links TRBV18 with TRBJ1-1; 12 bases align to TRBD1. CDR1 and CDR2 from the germline V gene are KGHSH and LQKENI. V shed 5 bases and J 8 bases; nucleotides not matched to a gene: 12. CDR3 length: 16 residues. For the CDR3, the DNA is TGTGCCAGCTCAGAGTTTAGCATGGGACAGGGGGCGGAAGCTTTCTTT. This translates into CASSEFSMGQGAEAFF.

This chain joins TRBV7-3 and TRBJ2-1; 7 bases map to TRBD2. Trimming took 5 bases from V and 5 from J; bases not matched to a gene: 18. The CDR3 has 18 residues. The germline V gene has CDR1 SGHTA and CDR2 FQGTGA. CDR3 protein: CASSLRPSLLAANNEQFF. CDR3 nucleotide sequence: TGTGCCAGCAGCCTCCGACCGTCCCTGCTAGCGGCGAACAATGAGCAGTTCTTC.

This clone was detected only a few times. The genes are TRBV9 and TRBJ2-3; D may be TRBD1 (5 bases). Trimming left V 2 bases short and J 5 bases short, with 9 bases between. The CDR3 is 13 amino acids. The germline gives CDR1 SGDLS, CDR2 YYNGEE. CDR3 coding DNA: TGTGCCAGCAGCGTGGCAGGGAAAGATACGCAGTATTTT. Amino acids: CASSVAGKDTQYF.

This clone occurred many times. The V call is TRBV10-2, the J call TRBJ1-2, with D perhaps TRBD1 (5 bases). Germline loops: CDR1 WSHSY, CDR2 SAAADI. There are 13 residues in the CDR3. Deletions cut 7 bases from V and 4 bases from J, with 13 bases between. The CDR3 loop is CASNSGGGYGYTF. The CDR3 nucleotides are TGCGCCAGCAATTCCGGGGGGGGCTATGGCTACACCTTC.

V gene TRBV10-1 combines with J gene TRBJ2-1, with TRBD2 matching over 7 bases. Germline V gene data show CDR1 as WNHNN and CDR2 as SYGVQD (reference sequence). The CDR3 consists of 13 residues. V dropped 8 bases and J dropped 2; count of bases not matched to a gene: 3. The CDR3 region has the DNA TGCGCCAGCTCTAGCGGTCCCTACAATGAGCAGTTCTTC. This codes for CASSSGPYNEQFF.